Here is one T cell receptor beta chain with its context. Antigen: not known. The protocol was immunoSEQ multiplex PCR, while the TCRdb copy is restricted to in-frame clones and leaves out a portion. The table shows 55,000 to 70,000 clones, with about 85% occurring only once. These data originate in a study of OX40 agonist ivuxolimab in advanced cancers. Between the trimmed V and J ends, which lost 10 bases and 4 bases, there was a span of 31 bases. The CDR3 length is 18 residues. Germline CDR1 KGHSH, CDR2 LQKENI. Study findings and constraints: With doses of 0.1 to 3.0 mg/kg, CD4+ and CD8+ blood T cells had undergone clonal expansion by week 6.

The sample consisted of CD4+ or CD8+ T cells sorted from blood, taken in a trial of the OX40 agonist ivuxolimab. J is TRBJ1-2 and V is TRBV18; D unresolved. The receptor was isolated from an adult with an advanced solid tumor such as melanoma, head and neck, liver or kidney cancer. Here the CDR3 reads CATPKVPLGSNSGYGYTF. The CDR3 DNA is TGTGCCACCCCGAAGGTCCCCCTGGGTAGTAACAGCGGCTATGGCTACACCTTC.